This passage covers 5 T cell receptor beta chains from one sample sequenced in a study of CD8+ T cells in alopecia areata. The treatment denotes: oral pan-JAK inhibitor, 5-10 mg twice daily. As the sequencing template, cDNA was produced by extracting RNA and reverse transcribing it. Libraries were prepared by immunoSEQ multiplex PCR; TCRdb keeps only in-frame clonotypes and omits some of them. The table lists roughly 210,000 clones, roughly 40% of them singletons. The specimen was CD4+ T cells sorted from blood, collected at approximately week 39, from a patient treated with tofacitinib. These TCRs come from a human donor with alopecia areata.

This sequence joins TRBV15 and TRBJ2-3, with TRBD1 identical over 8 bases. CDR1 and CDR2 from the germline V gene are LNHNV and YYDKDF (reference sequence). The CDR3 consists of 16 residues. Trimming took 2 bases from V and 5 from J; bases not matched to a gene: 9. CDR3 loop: CATSRRRDRREDTQYF. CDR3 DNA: TGTGCCACCAGCAGACGCCGGGACAGGCGGGAAGATACGCAGTATTTT.

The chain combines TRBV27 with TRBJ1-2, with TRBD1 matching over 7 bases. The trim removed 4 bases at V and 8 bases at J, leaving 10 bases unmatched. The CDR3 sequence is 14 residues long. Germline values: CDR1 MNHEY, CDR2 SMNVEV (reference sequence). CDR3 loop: CASSSIQGLGGYTF. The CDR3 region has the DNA TGTGCCAGCAGTTCGATACAGGGGTTAGGGGGCTACACCTTC.

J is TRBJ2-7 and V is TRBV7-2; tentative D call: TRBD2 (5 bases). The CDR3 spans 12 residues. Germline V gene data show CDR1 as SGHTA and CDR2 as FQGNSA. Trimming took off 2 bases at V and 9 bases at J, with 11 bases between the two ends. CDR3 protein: CASSLPPSGQYF. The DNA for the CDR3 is TGTGCCAGCAGCTTACCGCCCAGCGGGCAGTACTTC. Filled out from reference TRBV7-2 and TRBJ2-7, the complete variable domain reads GAGVSQSPSNKVTEKGKDVELRCDPISGHTALYWYRQSLGQGLEFLIYFQGNSAPDKSGLPSDRFSAERTGGSVSTLTIQRTQQEDSAVYLCASSLPPSGQYFGPGTRLTVT.

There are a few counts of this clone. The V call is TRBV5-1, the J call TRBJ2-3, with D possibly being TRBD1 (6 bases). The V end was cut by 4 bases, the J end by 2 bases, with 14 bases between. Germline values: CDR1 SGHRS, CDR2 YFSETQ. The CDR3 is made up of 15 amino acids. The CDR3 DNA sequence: TGCGCCAGCAGCCCTGAGGGGGTCTCCACAGATACGCAGTATTTT. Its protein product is CASSPEGVSTDTQYF.

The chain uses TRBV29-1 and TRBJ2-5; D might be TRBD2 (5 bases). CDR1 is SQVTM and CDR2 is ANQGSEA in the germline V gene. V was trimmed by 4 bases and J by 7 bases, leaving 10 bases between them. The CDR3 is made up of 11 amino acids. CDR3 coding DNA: TGCAGCGTTGCGGGGTCCGGGACCCAGTACTTC. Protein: CSVAGSGTQYF.